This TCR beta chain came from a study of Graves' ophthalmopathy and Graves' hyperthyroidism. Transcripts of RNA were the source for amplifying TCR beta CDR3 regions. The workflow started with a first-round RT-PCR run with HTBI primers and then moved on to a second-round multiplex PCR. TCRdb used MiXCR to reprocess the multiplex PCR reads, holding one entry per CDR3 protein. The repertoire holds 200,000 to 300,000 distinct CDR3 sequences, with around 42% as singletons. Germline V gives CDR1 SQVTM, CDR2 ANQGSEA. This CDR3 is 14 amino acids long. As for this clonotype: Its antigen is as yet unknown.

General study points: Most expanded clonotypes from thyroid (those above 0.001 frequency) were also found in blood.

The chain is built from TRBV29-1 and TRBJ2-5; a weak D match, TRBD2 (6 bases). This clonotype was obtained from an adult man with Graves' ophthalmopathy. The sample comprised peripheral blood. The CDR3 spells CSPLHAGPRETQYF. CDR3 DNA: TGCAGTCCTCTTCACGCGGGACCCCGGGAGACCCAGTACTTC.